This TCR beta chain was found in a study of CD8 T cells in ankylosing spondylitis (dated by TCRdb to the late 2010s). Study-wide context: The study profiled T cell receptor beta repertoires in healthy donors and ankylosing spondylitis patients to find disease-linked TCR variants. In total, the full study cohort was made up of over a hundred healthy donors and 20 to 25 ankylosing spondylitis patients. Peripheral blood was sampled, and synovial fluid was additionally collected from ankylosing spondylitis patients. Paper-wide results and their limitations: Significant enrichment of the disease-linked clones was reported in matched synovial fluid samples from ankylosing spondylitis patients. A CD8+ phenotype was shown by the disease-linked clones, which were found at relatively low frequencies in peripheral blood. Some motif variants had previously been reported in the synovial fluid and blood of reactive arthritis patients, which suggests shared mechanisms of disease initiation. Blood from ankylosing spondylitis patients appeared to be characterized by a TCR beta motif made up of eight highly homologous amino acid variants.

The sequencing machine was an Illumina HiSeq 2500. Quantitative 5'-RACE with molecular barcodes was used to prepare TCR beta libraries. In the source study's methods: To identify disease-linked TCR variants, a new computational method was used, one built on a probabilistic model of VDJ rearrangement. The public reads were quality trimmed at Q25 with fastp and then assembled into clones with MiXCR by TCRdb, keeping productive beta chains. Duplicate CDR3 protein sequences are folded into a single record with the most common DNA and genes. The V and J calls follow TCRdb's processing rather than the paper's. The sample profile shows about 330,000 distinct CDR3 sequences; 8% of them were found once. The biggest ten clones account for about 14% of the sample. This clonotype showed up many times. This clone's antigen is unknown. The sample holds no much larger clone one base away, and base qualities are not on file.

Source material: blood, either unsorted or a sorted T cell fraction (not recorded which). This receptor was obtained from a male donor with ankylosing spondylitis.

CDR3 loop: CATSRDPRVLKNIQYF. The nucleotide sequence is TGTGCCACCAGCAGAGACCCCAGGGTTTTAAAAAACATTCAGTACTTC. The V and J genes are TRBV15 and TRBJ2-4, with TRBD1 as a weak D call on 5 bases. As encoded in the germline V gene (reference sequence), CDR1 is LNHNV while CDR2 is YYDKDF. The CDR3, cysteine through phenylalanine, is 16 amino acids long. Only the CDR3 DNA is retained, 48 bases long and in frame from the first base. V loses 0 bases of germline sequence and J loses 4 bases, and the interval between the two ends is 13 bases. The CDR3 plus the reference TRBV15 and TRBJ2-4 genes for the other parts give the full variable domain: DAMVIQNPRYQVTQFGKPVTLSCSQTLNHNVMYWYQQKSSQAPKLLFHYYDKDFNNEADTPDNFQSRRPNTSFCFLDIRSPGLGDTAMYLCATSRDPRVLKNIQYFGAGTRLSVL.